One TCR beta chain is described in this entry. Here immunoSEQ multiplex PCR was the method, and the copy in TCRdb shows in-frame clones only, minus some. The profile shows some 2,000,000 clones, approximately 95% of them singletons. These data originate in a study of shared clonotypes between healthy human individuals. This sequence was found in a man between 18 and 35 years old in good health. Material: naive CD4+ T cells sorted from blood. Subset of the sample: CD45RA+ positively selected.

Here the CDR3 DNA reads TGTGCCAGCTCACCACAGGGTTGGGGACAGTTGGTGCCGGAAGCTTTCTTT. Protein product: CASSPQGWGQLVPEAFF. This chain joins TRBV18 and TRBJ1-1; 7 nucleotides align to TRBD1. V lost 1 base to trimming and J lost 8 bases; unmatched junction nucleotides: 16. This CDR3 has 17 residues. The V gene's germline CDR1 is KGHSH and CDR2 LQKENI.